The rows below give T cell receptor beta chains drawn from one sample of a study of CD8 T cells in ankylosing spondylitis. TCRdb called the 5' RACE reads again in MiXCR, with one record for every CDR3 protein. Of around 140,000 distinct CDR3 sequences listed, approximately 10% were seen once; the top ten hold roughly 4.5%. The sequenced sample was blood, either unsorted or a sorted T cell fraction (not recorded which). Receptor source: a female donor with ankylosing spondylitis or in good health (not recorded which). Each CDR3 is given with its conserved first and last residue. D genes are given only for firm matches. Clone size is stated in some rows and not others, as once, few, many or a class when expanded.

D gene: -; V gene: TRBV21-1; J gene: TRBJ1-5; clone size: many; CDR3 protein: CASSGSDIPNQPQHF; CDR3 DNA: TGTGCCAGCAGCGGGTCAGATATCCCCAATCAGCCCCAGCATTTT
D gene: -; V gene: TRBV6-5; J gene: TRBJ2-7; clone size: -; CDR3 protein: CASSYNRAYEQYF; CDR3 DNA: TGTGCCAGCAGTTATAACAGGGCATACGAGCAGTACTTC
D gene: -; V gene: TRBV29-1; J gene: TRBJ2-7; clone size: many; CDR3 protein: CSVGVTDLGEQYF; CDR3 DNA: TGCAGCGTTGGTGTGACAGACCTGGGGGAGCAGTACTTC
D gene: -; V gene: TRBV12-3/TRBV12-4; J gene: TRBJ2-1; clone size: many; CDR3 protein: CASTQSGSSVTEQFF; CDR3 DNA: TGTGCCAGCACCCAGAGCGGGTCTAGCGTTACTGAGCAGTTCTTC
D gene: -; V gene: TRBV5-1; J gene: TRBJ2-5; clone size: many; CDR3 protein: CASSLEWREETQYF; CDR3 DNA: TGCGCCAGCAGCTTGGAGTGGAGGGAAGAGACCCAGTACTTC
D gene: -; V gene: TRBV27; J gene: TRBJ1-6; clone size: many; CDR3 protein: CASSPHQEAGSPLHF; CDR3 DNA: TGTGCCAGCAGTCCCCACCAGGAGGCAGGTTCACCCCTCCACTTT
D gene: -; V gene: TRBV20-1; J gene: TRBJ1-2; clone size: many; CDR3 protein: CSARTANYGYTF; CDR3 DNA: TGCAGTGCGAGGACGGCTAACTATGGCTACACCTTC
D gene: -; V gene: TRBV5-1; J gene: TRBJ2-1; clone size: many; CDR3 protein: CASSRGPSFTDEQFF; CDR3 DNA: TGCGCCAGCAGCCGCGGGCCCTCCTTTACTGATGAGCAGTTCTTC
D gene: -; V gene: TRBV12-3/TRBV12-4; J gene: TRBJ2-5; clone size: many; CDR3 protein: CASSLHQETQYF; CDR3 DNA: TGTGCCAGCAGTCTACACCAAGAGACCCAGTACTTC
D gene: TRBD1; V gene: TRBV6-5; J gene: TRBJ1-1; clone size: many; CDR3 protein: CASSYSQGAGGTEAFF; CDR3 DNA: TGTGCCAGCAGTTACTCGCAGGGGGCTGGTGGCACTGAAGCTTTCTTT
D gene: TRBD1; V gene: TRBV24-1; J gene: TRBJ2-7; clone size: many; CDR3 protein: CATSDRTGSSYEQYF; CDR3 DNA: TGTGCCACCAGTGACCGGACAGGGAGCTCCTACGAGCAGTACTTC
D gene: -; V gene: TRBV12-3/TRBV12-4; J gene: TRBJ2-3; clone size: many; CDR3 protein: CASISWGTDTQYF; CDR3 DNA: TGTGCCAGCATTAGTTGGGGCACAGATACGCAGTATTTT
D gene: TRBD2; V gene: TRBV12-3/TRBV12-4; J gene: TRBJ2-1; clone size: few; CDR3 protein: CASRTSGKIEQFF; CDR3 DNA: TGTGCCAGCAGGACTAGCGGTAAAATTGAGCAGTTCTTC
D gene: -; V gene: TRBV29-1; J gene: TRBJ2-5; clone size: many; CDR3 protein: CSLMTPGETQYF; CDR3 DNA: TGCAGCCTGATGACTCCCGGCGAGACCCAGTACTTC
D gene: -; V gene: TRBV7-8; J gene: TRBJ2-5; clone size: many; CDR3 protein: CASTHEDGLWTQYF; CDR3 DNA: TGTGCCAGCACCCATGAGGACGGTCTTTGGACCCAGTACTTC
D gene: -; V gene: TRBV9; J gene: TRBJ2-3; clone size: many; CDR3 protein: CASSDPRLVDGTDTQYF; CDR3 DNA: TGTGCCAGCAGCGACCCAAGACTAGTCGACGGTACAGATACGCAGTATTTT
D gene: -; V gene: TRBV9; J gene: TRBJ1-1; clone size: many; CDR3 protein: CASSVDRAPNTEAFF; CDR3 DNA: TGTGCCAGCAGCGTAGACAGGGCCCCGAACACTGAAGCTTTCTTT
D gene: -; V gene: TRBV29-1; J gene: TRBJ2-3; clone size: many; CDR3 protein: CSVAQGGQSTDTQYF; CDR3 DNA: TGCAGCGTCGCCCAGGGGGGACAAAGCACAGATACGCAGTATTTT
D gene: -; V gene: TRBV20-1; J gene: TRBJ2-1; clone size: many; CDR3 protein: CSAAPGTFYNEQFF; CDR3 DNA: TGCAGTGCTGCGCCCGGGACTTTCTACAATGAGCAGTTCTTC
D gene: TRBD1; V gene: TRBV29-1; J gene: TRBJ2-1; clone size: -; CDR3 protein: CSVGMWIGGYNEEFF; CDR3 DNA: TGTAGCGTTGGTATGTGGATAGGGGGCTACAATGAGGAGTTCTTC
D gene: -; V gene: TRBV12-3/TRBV12-4; J gene: TRBJ2-2; clone size: many; CDR3 protein: CASSPRLMDTLNTGELFF; CDR3 DNA: TGTGCCAGCAGTCCTCGCCTCATGGACACTCTGAACACCGGGGAGCTGTTTTTT
D gene: TRBD1; V gene: TRBV9; J gene: TRBJ2-5; clone size: -; CDR3 protein: CASSDHIKTGRETQYF; CDR3 DNA: TGTGCCAGCAGCGACCATATTAAGACAGGGCGAGAGACCCAGTACTTC
D gene: TRBD1; V gene: TRBV2; J gene: TRBJ1-1; clone size: many; CDR3 protein: CASSGTGYNTEAFF; CDR3 DNA: TGTGCCAGCAGTGGGACAGGGTATAACACTGAAGCTTTCTTT
D gene: -; V gene: TRBV27; J gene: TRBJ2-2; clone size: many; CDR3 protein: CASSRQGYTGELFF; CDR3 DNA: TGTGCCAGCAGTCGCCAGGGTTACACCGGGGAGCTGTTTTTT
D gene: -; V gene: TRBV7-9; J gene: TRBJ1-3; clone size: -; CDR3 protein: CASRGISGNTIYF; CDR3 DNA: TGTGCCAGCCGGGGAATCTCTGGAAACACCATATATTTT
D gene: TRBD2; V gene: TRBV20-1; J gene: TRBJ2-7; clone size: many; CDR3 protein: CSASRGLVSYEQYF; CDR3 DNA: TGCAGTGCTAGCCGGGGACTAGTCTCCTACGAGCAGTACTTC
D gene: -; V gene: TRBV6-5; J gene: TRBJ1-5; clone size: many; CDR3 protein: CASSYSMGGNQPQHF; CDR3 DNA: TGTGCCAGCAGTTACTCGATGGGGGGCAATCAGCCCCAGCATTTT
D gene: -; V gene: TRBV27; J gene: TRBJ1-2; clone size: many; CDR3 protein: CASSFSHLTRANYGYTF; CDR3 DNA: TGTGCCAGCAGTTTCTCTCACCTGACGAGGGCTAACTATGGCTACACCTTC
D gene: TRBD2; V gene: TRBV24-1; J gene: TRBJ2-2; clone size: many; CDR3 protein: CATSDNLAGNTGELFF; CDR3 DNA: TGTGCCACCAGTGATAATCTAGCGGGGAACACCGGGGAGCTGTTTTTT
D gene: -; V gene: TRBV3-1; J gene: TRBJ1-1; clone size: many; CDR3 protein: CASSQGELNTEAFF; CDR3 DNA: TGTGCCAGCAGCCAGGGAGAATTGAACACTGAAGCTTTCTTT
D gene: -; V gene: TRBV20-1; J gene: TRBJ1-5; clone size: many; CDR3 protein: CSATTGYSNQPQHF; CDR3 DNA: TGCAGTGCTACTACAGGGTACAGCAATCAGCCCCAGCATTTT
D gene: -; V gene: TRBV28; J gene: TRBJ2-7; clone size: few; CDR3 protein: CASSAPTPGMYEQYF; CDR3 DNA: TGTGCCAGCAGCGCCCCGACTCCCGGTATGTACGAGCAGTACTTC
D gene: TRBD2; V gene: TRBV10-1; J gene: TRBJ2-1; clone size: few; CDR3 protein: CASSGGLAGVSNEQFF; CDR3 DNA: TGCGCCAGCAGTGGCGGACTAGCGGGAGTGAGCAATGAGCAGTTCTTC
D gene: TRBD2; V gene: TRBV20-1; J gene: TRBJ2-1; clone size: few; CDR3 protein: CSATASGRAYNEQFF; CDR3 DNA: TGCAGTGCTACGGCTAGCGGGAGGGCCTACAATGAGCAGTTCTTC
D gene: -; V gene: TRBV24-1; J gene: TRBJ2-3; clone size: many; CDR3 protein: CATSDEASGTDTQYF; CDR3 DNA: TGTGCCACCAGTGATGAGGCTAGCGGCACAGATACGCAGTATTTT
D gene: -; V gene: TRBV5-1; J gene: TRBJ2-1; clone size: many; CDR3 protein: CASSPDTHSYNEQFF; CDR3 DNA: TGCGCCAGCAGCCCGGACACCCACTCCTACAATGAGCAGTTCTTC
D gene: TRBD2; V gene: TRBV7-2; J gene: TRBJ2-5; clone size: many; CDR3 protein: CASGLGGTQYF; CDR3 DNA: TGTGCCAGCGGACTAGGTGGGACCCAGTACTTC
D gene: TRBD1; V gene: TRBV5-1; J gene: TRBJ1-1; clone size: many; CDR3 protein: CASRSLGTGQTEAFF; CDR3 DNA: TGCGCCAGCAGATCGCTCGGGACAGGGCAAACTGAAGCTTTCTTT
D gene: -; V gene: TRBV10-2; J gene: TRBJ2-3; clone size: many; CDR3 protein: CASRKGSTDTQYF; CDR3 DNA: TGCGCCAGCCGGAAGGGGAGCACAGATACGCAGTATTTT
D gene: -; V gene: TRBV25-1; J gene: TRBJ1-2; clone size: many; CDR3 protein: CASSEGWGEDGYTF; CDR3 DNA: TGTGCCAGCAGTGAAGGGTGGGGTGAGGATGGCTACACCTTC
D gene: -; V gene: TRBV29-1; J gene: TRBJ2-1; clone size: many; CDR3 protein: CSVTWVAAGSSYNEQFF; CDR3 DNA: TGCAGCGTCACATGGGTGGCGGCAGGTAGCTCCTACAATGAGCAGTTCTTC
D gene: TRBD1; V gene: TRBV7-2; J gene: TRBJ1-2; clone size: -; CDR3 protein: CASSLGSLTGGEDGYTF; CDR3 DNA: TGTGCCAGCAGCTTAGGAAGCCTGACAGGGGGCGAGGATGGCTACACCTTC
D gene: -; V gene: TRBV20-1; J gene: TRBJ2-3; clone size: many; CDR3 protein: CSAPPGGSATDTQYF; CDR3 DNA: TGCAGTGCCCCCCCCGGGGGTTCCGCCACAGATACGCAGTATTTT
D gene: TRBD1; V gene: TRBV5-1; J gene: TRBJ2-2; clone size: -; CDR3 protein: CASRTGDGMTGELFF; CDR3 DNA: TGCGCCAGCAGAACAGGGGATGGAATGACTGGGGAGCTGTTTTTT
D gene: -; V gene: TRBV12-3/TRBV12-4; J gene: TRBJ1-2; clone size: many; CDR3 protein: CASTSRTDYGYTF; CDR3 DNA: TGTGCCAGCACCAGCCGGACAGACTATGGCTACACCTTC
D gene: TRBD2; V gene: TRBV7-8; J gene: TRBJ2-1; clone size: -; CDR3 protein: CASSPGTSGSVDEQFF; CDR3 DNA: TGTGCCAGCAGCCCGGGGACTAGCGGGAGTGTAGATGAGCAGTTCTTC
D gene: -; V gene: TRBV28; J gene: TRBJ1-1; clone size: many; CDR3 protein: CASSFHTEAFF; CDR3 DNA: TGTGCCAGCAGTTTCCACACTGAAGCTTTCTTT
D gene: -; V gene: TRBV19; J gene: TRBJ1-6; clone size: -; CDR3 protein: CASSGIPGAYYNSPLHF; CDR3 DNA: TGTGCCAGTAGTGGAATACCGGGCGCCTATTATAATTCACCCCTCCACTTT
D gene: -; V gene: TRBV7-2; J gene: TRBJ2-4; clone size: -; CDR3 protein: CASSLHENIQYF; CDR3 DNA: TGTGCCAGCAGCTTACACGAAAACATTCAGTACTTC
D gene: -; V gene: TRBV27; J gene: TRBJ2-1; clone size: many; CDR3 protein: CATGPVRDEQFF; CDR3 DNA: TGTGCCACCGGCCCCGTGAGGGATGAGCAGTTCTTC
D gene: -; V gene: TRBV20-1; J gene: TRBJ1-6; clone size: many; CDR3 protein: CSARKSVNNSPLHF; CDR3 DNA: TGCAGTGCTAGAAAATCAGTGAATAATTCACCCCTCCACTTT
D gene: -; V gene: TRBV28; J gene: TRBJ2-1; clone size: many; CDR3 protein: CASKEQPSFNEQFF; CDR3 DNA: TGTGCCAGCAAGGAACAGCCTTCCTTCAATGAGCAGTTCTTC
D gene: -; V gene: TRBV7-9; J gene: TRBJ2-3; clone size: many; CDR3 protein: CASSGIGHLTDTQYF; CDR3 DNA: TGTGCCAGCAGCGGAATCGGACACCTCACAGATACGCAGTATTTT
D gene: -; V gene: TRBV29-1; J gene: TRBJ2-3; clone size: many; CDR3 protein: CSVEDQAGGEADTQYF; CDR3 DNA: TGCAGCGTTGAAGATCAGGCAGGGGGGGAGGCGGATACGCAGTATTTT
D gene: -; V gene: TRBV12-3/TRBV12-4; J gene: TRBJ1-2; clone size: many; CDR3 protein: CASRGQLPGGYTF; CDR3 DNA: TGTGCCAGCAGAGGACAGCTCCCAGGGGGCTACACCTTC
D gene: -; V gene: TRBV29-1; J gene: TRBJ1-1; clone size: many; CDR3 protein: CSARQLNGGGTEAFF; CDR3 DNA: TGCAGCGCCCGACAGCTAAACGGAGGTGGCACTGAAGCTTTCTTT
D gene: TRBD2; V gene: TRBV28; J gene: TRBJ2-5; clone size: many; CDR3 protein: CASSLSLAGGKTQYF; CDR3 DNA: TGTGCCAGCAGTTTGTCCCTAGCGGGGGGTAAGACCCAGTACTTC
D gene: -; V gene: TRBV12-3/TRBV12-4; J gene: TRBJ1-5; clone size: many; CDR3 protein: CASSFGAGQPQHF; CDR3 DNA: -